These T cell receptor beta chains were read from a single sample in a study of blood T cell repertoires in COVID-19. Measured with immunoSEQ multiplex PCR; TCRdb has only the in-frame clones, and not every one. Found here are more than 95,000 clones, more than 60% of them singletons; the top ten hold about 6.8%. The specimen sequenced was peripheral blood. The receptors were sampled from a man between 65 and 85 years old with acute or convalescent COVID-19. CDR3s include the opening cysteine and the closing phenylalanine or tryptophan. The order of the fields is clone size, V gene, D gene, CDR3 protein. A D gene is named only where the DNA matches it firmly. Size tells how often a clone was seen (once, few, many) or the class of an expanded clone, and some rows leave it out.

>once|TRBV28|TRBD1
CASSPGGGTGEQFF
>.|TRBV11-2|TRBD1
CASSSGQGTGRELFF
>.|TRBV10-1|TRBD1
CASSAGQYRTRYGYTF
>.|TRBV6-6|TRBD1
CASSPGQGPEKLFF
>.|TRBV5-1|.
CASSPSAGRQETQYF
>once|TRBV4-1|TRBD2
CASSRGPGHGLAGVTYEQYF
>.|TRBV5-1|TRBD1
CASSRGDRKIYGYTF
>.|TRBV27|.
CASSEQSFNVLTF
>once|TRBV7-6|TRBD2
CASSLDRGSAYQETQYF
>.|TRBV7-3|.
CASSLSSDGELFF
>.|TRBV6-1|TRBD1
CASSDTGVGEKLFF
>.|TRBV7-2|.
CASSLESTSGEKLFF
>once|TRBV27|.
CASSFPGGTEAFF
>.|TRBV3-1/TRBV3-2|TRBD2
CASSYSGGANTGELFF
>.|TRBV5-1|.
CASSLDGLRSGNTIYF
>.|TRBV9|.
CASSSGVGPTFGYTF
>.|TRBV6-4|.
CASSEQETDTQYF
>.|TRBV7-9|.
CASAQGISYEQYF
>.|TRBV5-8|.
CASSLVRNQPQHF
>.|TRBV29-1|TRBD1
CSVWDRGNTGELFF
>.|TRBV5-1|TRBD1
CASSLSPGQGSYEQYF
>few|TRBV27|.
CASRQHANTGELFF
>.|TRBV18|TRBD1
CASSPPGQSNQPQHF
>.|TRBV7-8|.
CASSAGIGYEQYF
>.|TRBV6-5|TRBD1
CASRVDRSSYNEQFF
>.|TRBV2|TRBD1
CASRGRQGLNTEAFF
>.|TRBV19|.
CASSIGGGSYGYTF
>.|TRBV30|.
CAWSIRQSYEQYF
>.|TRBV27|TRBD1
CASSADRGFYGYTF
>.|TRBV7-2|TRBD1
CASSHPAGTGYTGELFF
>.|TRBV19|.
CACGTSGNTIYF
>.|TRBV20-1|TRBD1
CTPDRVAEAFF
>.|TRBV30|TRBD1
CAWKRPDRVGSPLHF
>.|TRBV11-2|TRBD2
CASSLALAAGETQYF
>.|TRBV5-1|TRBD2
CASSLDPGGAETQYF
>.|TRBV6-2/TRBV6-3|.
CASSYEGAEAFF
>.|TRBV5-4|.
CASSFSAERYNEQFF
>once|TRBV6-2/TRBV6-3|.
CASSYARWDSPLHF
>.|TRBV7-3|.
CAIGVNTEAFF
>few|TRBV28|TRBD1
CASTSDRFYEQYF
>.|TRBV19|.
CASSTSLAGNNSPLHF